This TCR beta chain appears in the sequencing data of a study of T cell repertoires in ileal Crohn's disease. Time point in this sample: neoterminal ileum biopsy at postoperative endoscopy, about 6 months after surgery. The CDR3 is 13 amino acids. The V gene's germline CDR1 is SGHNT and CDR2 YYREEE (reference sequence). V shed 4 bases and J shed 0 bases, with 5 bases lying between them. The protocol was immunoSEQ multiplex PCR, while the TCRdb copy is restricted to in-frame clones and leaves out a portion. Here the sample spans roughly 17,000 clones, roughly 72% being singletons. This TCR came from an adult with Crohn's disease. The sequenced sample was ileal tissue. The J gene is TRBJ2-1, the V gene TRBV5-4; D gene ambiguous. DNA of the CDR3: TGTGCCAGCAGCACAATCTCCTACAATGAGCAGTTCTTC. It specifies CASSTISYNEQFF.